This T cell receptor (beta chain) was sequenced in a study of T-cell memory formation after mild COVID-19. Study-wide findings and caveats: Pre-infection memory showed some responding clones, and this suggested that cross-reactive memory joined. Second-wave clones with a day 37 peak had unconfirmed SARS-CoV-2 specificity. Contracting clones localized mainly to CM and EM when CD4+ and mainly to EMRA when CD8+.

Using its own MiXCR run on the 5' RACE reads, TCRdb lists one record per CDR3 protein. The sample yields under 550,000 distinct CDR3 sequences, roughly 18% seen once. This clonotype occurred many times. Its antigen is undetermined. CDR1 is LGHDT, CDR2 YNNKEL, per germline (reference sequence). CDR3 length: 17 amino acids. V gave up 1 base and J gave up 5 bases; unmatched junction bases: 8. The rearrangement joins TRBV3-1 to TRBJ2-3; 11 bases align to TRBD2. The TCR originated in a man between 18 and 35 years old who had mild COVID-19 (a few samples of this study predate the infection). Cell type and time point are not known. Sequences were obtained from PBMCs or a T cell subset sorted from them (not recorded which). CDR3 protein: CASSQGSASGGLDTQYF. DNA for the CDR3: TGTGCCAGCAGCCAAGGGTCCGCTAGCGGGGGGTTAGATACGCAGTATTTT.